This T cell receptor (beta chain) is from a study of blood T cells in healthy people across ages (dated by TCRdb to about 2015). Describing the broader study: In model experiments, roughly one uniquely barcoded TCR beta cDNA molecule per two T cells was captured by template switching. Age-related changes in TCR beta repertoire diversity were measured in the study by deep sequencing normalized with unique cDNA molecular identifiers. Four age groups were formed from the donors: young (average approximately 15 years), middle-aged (just under 40), aged (around 62) and long-lived (82). Donors of different ages were randomly distributed across sequencing lanes to avoid experimental bias. Two additional independent replicas of 1 million unique cDNA reads from the same blood draw were analyzed for two donors (one aged 18 to 30 and one aged 80 or older).

The junction carries 8 bases between V and J, which are trimmed by 2 bases and 1 base respectively. From the cysteine up to the phenylalanine, the CDR3 has a length of 14 residues. Of the read, only the CDR3 DNA is kept; its 42 bases are in frame from base 1. CDR1 and CDR2 are drawn from the germline V gene: SGHRS, YFSETQ. The roughly 39 donors, aged about 6 to 95 years, were systemically healthy Caucasian individuals from Russia. Each donor gave 8 to 10 milliliters of peripheral blood, drawn into EDTA-treated Vacutainer tubes. Ficoll-Paque density-gradient centrifugation was used to isolate PBMCs, with at least 6.5 million per sample. Trizol reagent was used to extract total RNA from PBMCs, with at least 5 micrograms per sample. Naive CD45RAhigh/CD27high T cell percentages were measured by flow cytometry on a PBMC aliquot from every donor. Beyond this particular receptor, the publication reports: A strong correlation was found between observed TCR beta diversity and the percentage of naive T cells measured by flow cytometry. Compared with the aged group, more naive CD4+ T cells, fewer expanded clones and increased TCR diversity were shown by the long-lived group, suggesting age selection. Conclusive comparison of naive and antigen-experienced compartments was prevented by the profiling of bulk unsorted PBMCs. The CMV infection status of donors was not known, potentially confounding age-related changes in expanded clonotypes. As age increased, observed TCR beta diversity per million T cells dropped in a roughly linear way, and a significant reduction was already evident by age about 40. Total diversity estimates from one million sequenced T cells were considered lower bounds and underestimates.

A few counts support this clonotype. Its specific antigen is unknown. No much larger clone is present one base from it, and per-base qualities are unavailable. Libraries were prepared through 5' RACE. Sequenced on an Illumina HiSeq 2500. A second PCR of about 6 to 12 cycles was run with a J-beta primer mix and a sample-barcoded 5' primer. Each TCR beta cDNA molecule received a unique molecular identifier from a template-switch 5' adaptor carrying 12 random nucleotides. At least 2.5 million CDR3-containing paired-end reads were obtained from each sample. All of the RNA was converted into first-strand cDNA using the Mint cDNA synthesis kit, with a TRBC-specific oligonucleotide serving as the primer. Following uracil-DNA glycosylase treatment, a first 18-cycle PCR with universal primers M1SS and BC2_uni_R was performed on all cDNA. The paper's processing steps were these. For normalization, 1 million high-quality reads were randomly selected from each sample, with every read carrying a distinct molecular identifier. Instead of being binned into consensus sequences, reads that shared molecular identifiers were thrown out. MiTCR, with a Q25 quality threshold and the strictest error-elimination algorithm, was used for CDR3 identification, clonotype clustering and error correction. Lower-bound total TCR beta diversity was estimated with a nonparametric unseen species model using Euler transformation. In-frame beta chains were kept once TCRdb had trimmed the public reads at Q25 with fastp and called clones with MiXCR. Rows merge per CDR3 protein into single entries with the most common DNA and genes. Clone size and V and J calls follow TCRdb, not the original study. The sample table records under 950,000 distinct CDR3 sequences; about a fifth of these occur just once. Together, the top ten hold around a fifth of the sample.

Sequencing was carried out using blood. The sequence joins TRBV5-1 to TRBJ2-3, with the D gene too uncertain to name. The receptor's source is a man in his sixties or seventies in good health. The CDR3 loop reads CASSFLGRTDTQYF. In nucleotides, the sequence is TGCGCCAGCAGCTTTCTCGGCCGCACAGATACGCAGTATTTT.